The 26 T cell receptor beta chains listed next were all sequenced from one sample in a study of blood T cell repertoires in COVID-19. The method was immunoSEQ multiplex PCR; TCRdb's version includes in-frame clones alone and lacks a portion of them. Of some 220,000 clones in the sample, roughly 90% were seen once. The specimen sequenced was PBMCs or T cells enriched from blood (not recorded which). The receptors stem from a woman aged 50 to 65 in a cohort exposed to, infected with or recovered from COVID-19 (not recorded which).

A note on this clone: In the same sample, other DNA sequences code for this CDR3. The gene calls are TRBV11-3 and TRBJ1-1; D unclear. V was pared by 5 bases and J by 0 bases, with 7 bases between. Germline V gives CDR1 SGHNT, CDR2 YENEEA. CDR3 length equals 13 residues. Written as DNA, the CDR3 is TGTGCCAGCAGCCGACAAGTGAACACTGAAGCTTTCTTT. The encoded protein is CASSRQVNTEAFF. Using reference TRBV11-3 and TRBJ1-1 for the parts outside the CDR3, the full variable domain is EAGVVQSPRYKIIEKKQPVAFWCNPISGHNTLYWYLQNLGQGPELLIRYENEEAVDDSQLPKDRFSAERLKGVDSTLKIQPAELGDSAVYLCASSRQVNTEAFFGQGTRLTVV.

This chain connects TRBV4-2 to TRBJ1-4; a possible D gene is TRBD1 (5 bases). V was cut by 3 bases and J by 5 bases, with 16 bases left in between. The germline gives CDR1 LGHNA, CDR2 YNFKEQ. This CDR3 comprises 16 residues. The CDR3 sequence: CASSQAQGKGNEKLFF. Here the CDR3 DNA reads TGTGCCAGCAGCCAGGCGCAGGGAAAGGGGAATGAAAAACTGTTTTTT.

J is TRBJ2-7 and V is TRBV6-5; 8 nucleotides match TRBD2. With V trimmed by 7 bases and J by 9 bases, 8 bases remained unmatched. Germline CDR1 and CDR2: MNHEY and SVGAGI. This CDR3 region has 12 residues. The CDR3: CASTSPREGQYF. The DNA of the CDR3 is TGTGCCAGCACCTCCCCCCGGGAGGGGCAGTACTTC.

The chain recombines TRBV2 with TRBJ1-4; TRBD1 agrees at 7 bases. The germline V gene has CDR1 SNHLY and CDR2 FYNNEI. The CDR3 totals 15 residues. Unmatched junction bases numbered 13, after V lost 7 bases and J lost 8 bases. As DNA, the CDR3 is TGTGCCAGCACCGATAACAGGGGCGTTTACGAAAAACTGTTTTTT. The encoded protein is CASTDNRGVYEKLFF.

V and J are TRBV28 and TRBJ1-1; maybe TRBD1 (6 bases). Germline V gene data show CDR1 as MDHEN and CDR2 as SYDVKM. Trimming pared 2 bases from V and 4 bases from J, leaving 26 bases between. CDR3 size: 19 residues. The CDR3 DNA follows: TGTGCCAGCAGTTTAACTTCCCCCTTCTTAAGGGGGAGGGCCACTGAAGCTTTCTTT. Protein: CASSLTSPFLRGRATEAFF.

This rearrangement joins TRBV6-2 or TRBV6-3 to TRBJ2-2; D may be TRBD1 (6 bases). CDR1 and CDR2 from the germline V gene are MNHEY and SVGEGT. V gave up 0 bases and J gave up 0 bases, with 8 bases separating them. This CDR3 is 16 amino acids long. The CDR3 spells CASSYSSGANTGELFF. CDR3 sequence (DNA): TGTGCCAGCAGTTACTCCTCAGGGGCGAACACCGGGGAGCTGTTTTTT.

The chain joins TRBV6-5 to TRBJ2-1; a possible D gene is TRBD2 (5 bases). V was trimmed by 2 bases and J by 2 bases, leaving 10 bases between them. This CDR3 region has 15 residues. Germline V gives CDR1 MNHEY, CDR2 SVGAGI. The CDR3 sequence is CASSYRVEAYNEQFF. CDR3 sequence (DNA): TGTGCCAGCAGTTACAGGGTGGAGGCCTACAATGAGCAGTTCTTC.

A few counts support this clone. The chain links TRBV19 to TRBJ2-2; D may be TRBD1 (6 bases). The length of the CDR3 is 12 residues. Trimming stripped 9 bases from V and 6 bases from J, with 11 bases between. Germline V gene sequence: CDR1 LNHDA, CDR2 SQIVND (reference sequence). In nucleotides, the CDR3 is TGTGCCAGCCCTGCAGGGGCCGGGGAGCTGTTTTTT. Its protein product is CASPAGAGELFF.

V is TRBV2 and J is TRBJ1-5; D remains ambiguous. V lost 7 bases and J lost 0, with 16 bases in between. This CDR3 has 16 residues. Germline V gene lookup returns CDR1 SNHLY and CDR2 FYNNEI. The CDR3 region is CASTSPGRDSNQPQHF. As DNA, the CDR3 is TGTGCCAGCACCTCCCCGGGGAGGGATAGCAATCAGCCCCAGCATTTT.

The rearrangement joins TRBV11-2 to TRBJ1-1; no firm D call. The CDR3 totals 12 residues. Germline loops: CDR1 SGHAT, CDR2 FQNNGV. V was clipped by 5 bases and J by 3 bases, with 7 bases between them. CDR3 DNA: TGTGCCAGCAGCCTGTCTGACACTGAAGCTTTCTTT. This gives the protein CASSLSDTEAFF. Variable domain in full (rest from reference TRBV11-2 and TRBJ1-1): EAGVAQSPRYKIIEKRQSVAFWCNPISGHATLYWYQQILGQGPKLLIQFQNNGVVDDSQLPKDRFSAERLKGVDSTLKIQPAKLEDSAVYLCASSLSDTEAFFGQGTRLTVV.

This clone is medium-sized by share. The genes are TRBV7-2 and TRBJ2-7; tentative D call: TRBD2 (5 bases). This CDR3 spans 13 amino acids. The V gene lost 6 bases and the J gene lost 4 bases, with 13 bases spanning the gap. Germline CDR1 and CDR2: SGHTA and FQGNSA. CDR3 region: CASSLGGVYEQYF. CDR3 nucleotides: TGTGCCAGCAGTCTCGGAGGTGTGTACGAGCAGTACTTC.

CDR3 sequence (DNA): TGTGCCACCTCCCCAACGACAGGGTTAAATGAGCAGTTCTTC. This translates into CATSPTTGLNEQFF. This chain links TRBV15 with TRBJ2-1, with 7 nucleotides matching TRBD1. V was clipped by 8 bases and J by 7 bases; unmatched bases: 11. Germline CDR1 LNHNV, CDR2 YYDKDF (reference sequence). This CDR3 contains 14 residues.

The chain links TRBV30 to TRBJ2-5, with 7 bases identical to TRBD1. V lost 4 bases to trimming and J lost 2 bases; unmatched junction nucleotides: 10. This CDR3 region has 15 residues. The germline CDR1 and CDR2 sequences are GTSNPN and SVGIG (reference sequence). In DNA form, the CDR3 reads TGTGCCTGGATGATGACAGGGAGCGCGCAAGAGACCCAGTACTTC. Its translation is CAWMMTGSAQETQYF. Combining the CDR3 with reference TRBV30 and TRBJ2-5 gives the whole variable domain SQTIHQWPATLVQPVGSPLSLECTVEGTSNPNLYWYRQAAGRGLQLLFYSVGIGQISSEVPQNLSASRPQDRQFILSSKKLLLSDSGFYLCAWMMTGSAQETQYFGPGTRLLVL.

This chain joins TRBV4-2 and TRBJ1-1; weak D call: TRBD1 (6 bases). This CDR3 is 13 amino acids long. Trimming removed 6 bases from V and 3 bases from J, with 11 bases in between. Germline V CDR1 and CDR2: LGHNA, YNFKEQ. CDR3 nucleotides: TGTGCCAGCAGAACAGGGAGGGACACTGAAGCTTTCTTT. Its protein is CASRTGRDTEAFF.

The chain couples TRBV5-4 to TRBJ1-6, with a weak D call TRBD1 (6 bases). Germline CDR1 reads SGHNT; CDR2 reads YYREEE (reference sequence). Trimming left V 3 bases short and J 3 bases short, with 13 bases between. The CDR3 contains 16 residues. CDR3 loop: CASSSGGRNYNSPLHF. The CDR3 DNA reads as TGTGCCAGCAGCTCGGGGGGCCGAAACTATAATTCACCCCTCCACTTT.

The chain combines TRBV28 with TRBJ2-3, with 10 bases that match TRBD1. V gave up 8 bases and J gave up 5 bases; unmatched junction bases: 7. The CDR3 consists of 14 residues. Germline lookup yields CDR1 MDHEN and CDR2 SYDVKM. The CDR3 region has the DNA TGTGCCAGCGGCCCGGGACAGGGGATAGATACGCAGTATTTT. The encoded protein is CASGPGQGIDTQYF.

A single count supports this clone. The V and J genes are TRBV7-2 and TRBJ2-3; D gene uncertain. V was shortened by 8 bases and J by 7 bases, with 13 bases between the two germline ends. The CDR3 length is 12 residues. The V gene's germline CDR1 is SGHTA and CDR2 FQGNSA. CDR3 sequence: CASHTPQNTQYF. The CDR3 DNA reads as TGTGCCAGCCATACCCCCCAGAATACGCAGTATTTT.

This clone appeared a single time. In DNA, the CDR3 is TGTGCCAGCAGAGGGGCGGGGGAGACCCAGTACTTC. It encodes CASRGAGETQYF. The chain is built from TRBV9 and TRBJ2-5; a possible D gene is TRBD2 (6 bases). CDR3 size: 12 residues. With 5 bases removed from V and 5 bases from J, the gap between germline ends came to 10 bases. Germline values: CDR1 SGDLS, CDR2 YYNGEE.

This chain's CDR3 is CASSGRPGRGVEAFF. For the CDR3, the DNA is TGTGCCAGCAGCGGCCGCCCTGGCAGGGGTGTTGAAGCTTTCTTT. V is TRBV7-2 and J is TRBJ1-1; TRBD1 is a possible D gene (6 bases). From germline, CDR1 is SGHTA and CDR2 FQGNSA. The CDR3 runs 15 residues. V lost 5 bases to trimming and J lost 7 bases, with 20 bases between them.

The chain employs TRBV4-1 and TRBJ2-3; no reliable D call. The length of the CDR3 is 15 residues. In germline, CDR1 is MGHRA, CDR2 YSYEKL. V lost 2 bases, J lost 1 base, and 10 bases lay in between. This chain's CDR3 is CASSQNGGGTDTQYF. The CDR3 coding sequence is TGCGCCAGCAGCCAAAACGGTGGTGGCACAGATACGCAGTATTTT.

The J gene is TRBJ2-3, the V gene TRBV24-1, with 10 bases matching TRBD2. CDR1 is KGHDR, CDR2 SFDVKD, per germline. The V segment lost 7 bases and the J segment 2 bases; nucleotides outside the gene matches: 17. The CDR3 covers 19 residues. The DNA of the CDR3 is TGTGCCACCAGGGGGGCTGGGATCTGCGGGACTAGCGACACAGATACGCAGTATTTT. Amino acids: CATRGAGICGTSDTDTQYF.

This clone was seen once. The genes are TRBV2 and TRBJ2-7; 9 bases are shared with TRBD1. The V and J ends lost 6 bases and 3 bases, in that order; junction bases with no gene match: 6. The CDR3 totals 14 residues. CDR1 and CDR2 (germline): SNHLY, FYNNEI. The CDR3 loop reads CASSGTGNVYEQYF. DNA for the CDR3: TGTGCCAGCAGCGGGACAGGGAATGTCTACGAGCAGTACTTC.

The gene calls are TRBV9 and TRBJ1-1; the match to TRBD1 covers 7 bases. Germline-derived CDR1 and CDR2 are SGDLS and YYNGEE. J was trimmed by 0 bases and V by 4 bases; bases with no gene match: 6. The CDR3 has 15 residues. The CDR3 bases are TGTGCCAGCAGCCTTTGGACAGGCATGAACACTGAAGCTTTCTTT. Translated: CASSLWTGMNTEAFF.

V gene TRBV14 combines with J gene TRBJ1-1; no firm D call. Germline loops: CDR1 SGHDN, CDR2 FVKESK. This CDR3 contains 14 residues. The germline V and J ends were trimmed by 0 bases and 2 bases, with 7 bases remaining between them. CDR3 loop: CASSQEAPNTEAFF. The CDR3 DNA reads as TGTGCCAGCAGCCAAGAGGCCCCCAACACTGAAGCTTTCTTT.

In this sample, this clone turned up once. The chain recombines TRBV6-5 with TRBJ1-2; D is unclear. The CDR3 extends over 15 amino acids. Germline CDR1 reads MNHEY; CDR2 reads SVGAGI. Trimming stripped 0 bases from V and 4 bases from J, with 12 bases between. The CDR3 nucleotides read TGTGCCAGCAGTTACTCGGGCAGGAATATCTATGGCTACACCTTC. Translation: CASSYSGRNIYGYTF.

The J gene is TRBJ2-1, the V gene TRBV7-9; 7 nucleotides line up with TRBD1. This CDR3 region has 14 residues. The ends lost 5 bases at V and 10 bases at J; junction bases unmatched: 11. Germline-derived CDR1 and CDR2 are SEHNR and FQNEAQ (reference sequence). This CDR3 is CASSQLTGPREQFF. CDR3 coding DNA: TGTGCCAGCAGCCAACTGACAGGGCCCCGGGAGCAGTTCTTC.